The sequence of this TCR beta chain was determined in a study of beta chain features in type 1 diabetes. Study results and limitations: Shorter TCRB CDR3s, moderately but significantly so, marked every one of the four CD4+ subsets in Type 1 diabetes patients.

As for this clone: The antigen is not known.

All of the isolated RNA was reverse transcribed, so expressed TCRB transcripts were sequenced. Using immunoSEQ multiplex PCR, the repertoire was profiled, and TCRdb retains in-frame clones only, with some absent. The sample lists 200,000 to 250,000 clones, roughly 13% occurring once. Averaging roughly 120 mL, one heparinised blood draw came from each individual donor. The V end was cut by 3 bases, the J end by 0 bases, with 10 bases between. Germline V gene sequence: CDR1 SGHNT, CDR2 YENEEA. This CDR3 spans 15 amino acids. Specimen: naive CD4+ T cells from blood. The rearrangement links TRBV11-3 to TRBJ2-3; no reliable D call. This TCR derives from a man aged 25-45 years with type 1 diabetes. The CDR3 sequence: CASSFRTRSTDTQYF. The CDR3 bases are TGTGCCAGCAGCTTTCGTACTCGCAGCACAGATACGCAGTATTTT. Full variable domain (missing parts from reference TRBV11-3 and TRBJ2-3): EAGVVQSPRYKIIEKKQPVAFWCNPISGHNTLYWYLQNLGQGPELLIRYENEEAVDDSQLPKDRFSAERLKGVDSTLKIQPAELGDSAVYLCASSFRTRSTDTQYFGPGTRLTVL.